The present T cell receptor beta chain was sequenced within a study of graft-versus-host responses after intestinal transplantation. The CDR3 loop spans 14 amino acids. Germline lookup yields CDR1 SEHNR and CDR2 FQNEAQ (reference sequence). Trimming stripped 5 bases from V and 1 base from J, with 8 bases between. TCRdb's copy holds only in-frame clones and misses some; the assay was immunoSEQ multiplex PCR. The sample carries under 75,000 clones, about 90% recorded once. In its sample, this clone was seen a few times. Its antigen is not known. General study findings and limits: Early post-transplant declines in HvG were associated with peak levels of circulating GvH clones. Recipient bone marrow held GvH clones, some seen earlier in ileum or blood. Where graft-donor T cell macrochimerism was present, patients had high graft-versus-host to host-versus-graft clonal ratios in allografts.

This clonotype was obtained from a human donor who was the organ donor for an intestinal transplant. The V and J genes are TRBV7-9 and TRBJ2-2; D remains unclear. The sequenced sample was unstimulated CD8+ T cells sorted from spleen or lymph node cells, obtained before transplant. The CDR3 is CASSIIMNTGELFF. The CDR3 DNA sequence: TGTGCCAGCAGCATCATCATGAACACCGGGGAGCTGTTTTTT.